The next 10 T cell receptor beta chains were all read from a single sample in a study of blood T cell repertoires in COVID-19. Here immunoSEQ multiplex PCR was the method, and the copy in TCRdb shows in-frame clones only, minus some. This table holds about 420,000 clones, approximately 90% found once. Source material: peripheral blood. The receptors come from a man aged 18 to 30 with COVID-19, enrolled during active disease.

V gene TRBV7-3 combines with J gene TRBJ2-2, with 9 bases matching TRBD2. Germline V gives CDR1 SGHTA, CDR2 FQGTGA. V lost 3 bases to trimming and J lost 0 bases; unmatched junction nucleotides: 5. The CDR3 spans 17 residues. CDR3: CASSFELAGPNTGELFF. The CDR3 DNA sequence: TGTGCCAGCAGCTTCGAACTAGCGGGCCCGAACACCGGGGAGCTGTTTTTT.

The chain joins TRBV12-3 or TRBV12-4 to TRBJ1-2; no definite D call. This CDR3 comprises 12 residues. The CDR3 reads CASDGGNYGYTF. The CDR3 DNA is TGTGCTTCAGACGGAGGTAACTATGGCTACACCTTC.

This chain uses TRBV2 with TRBJ2-3, with a possible D match to TRBD2 (6 bases). Per the germline V gene, CDR1 is SNHLY and CDR2 is FYNNEI. Trimming cost V 7 bases and J 0 bases, with 11 bases left between them. This CDR3 is 14 amino acids long. The CDR3 coding sequence is TGTGCCAGCACCTTAGGACTAAGCACAGATACGCAGTATTTT. Its protein product is CASTLGLSTDTQYF.

The chain couples TRBV4-1 to TRBJ1-4, with D perhaps TRBD1 (5 bases). There are 14 residues in the CDR3. CDR1 and CDR2 from the germline V gene are MGHRA and YSYEKL. V was cut by 4 bases and J by 8 bases, with 14 bases left in between. CDR3 loop: CASSPTPGGEKLFF. In DNA, the CDR3 is TGCGCCAGCAGCCCTACACCGGGGGGGGAAAAACTGTTTTTT.

The J gene is TRBJ2-7, the V gene TRBV7-2; D remains ambiguous. V lost 3 bases and J lost 2, with 11 bases in between. The CDR3 consists of 14 residues. Germline V lookup: CDR1 SGHTA, CDR2 FQGNSA. CDR3 residues: CASSFGEVTYEQYF. CDR3 coding DNA: TGTGCCAGCAGCTTCGGCGAGGTGACCTACGAGCAGTACTTC. The full variable domain, completed using reference TRBV7-2 and TRBJ2-7, is GAGVSQSPSNKVTEKGKDVELRCDPISGHTALYWYRQSLGQGLEFLIYFQGNSAPDKSGLPSDRFSAERTGGSVSTLTIQRTQQEDSAVYLCASSFGEVTYEQYFGPGTRLTVT.

The V and J genes are TRBV3-1 (or the pseudogene TRBV3-2) and TRBJ2-5, with 8 nucleotides matching TRBD1. The CDR3 length is 17 residues. CDR1 is LGHDT, CDR2 YNNKEL, per germline (reference sequence). V gave up 0 bases and J gave up 4 bases; unmatched junction bases: 10. The CDR3 reads CASSQDLGRGLGETQYF. In DNA, the CDR3 is TGTGCCAGCAGCCAAGATTTGGGCAGGGGGCTTGGAGAGACCCAGTACTTC.

This chain connects TRBV3-1 (or the pseudogene TRBV3-2) to TRBJ2-7; D is unclear. Per the germline V gene, CDR1 is LGHDT and CDR2 is YNNKEL (reference sequence). CDR3 length: 13 residues. Trimming cost V 4 bases and J 5 bases, with 12 bases left between them. The CDR3 sequence: CASSLHSTDEQYF. The DNA of the CDR3 is TGTGCCAGCAGCCTGCACTCAACTGACGAGCAGTACTTC.

The chain employs TRBV24-1 and TRBJ2-3, with 9 positions matching TRBD1. Unmatched junction bases numbered 11, after V lost 4 bases and J lost 4 bases. CDR1 is KGHDR and CDR2 is SFDVKD in the germline V gene. CDR3 length: 17 residues. The CDR3 nucleotides are TGTGCCACCAGTGACCGTGAGGCGGGACAGGGATCAGATACGCAGTATTTT. Translating gives CATSDREAGQGSDTQYF.

CDR3 nucleotide sequence: TGTGCCAGCAGCCAAGAATTCGCCAGGGGACCCGAGCAGTACTTC. Protein: CASSQEFARGPEQYF. The chain carries TRBV14 and TRBJ2-7; weak D call: TRBD1 (6 bases). This CDR3 has 15 residues. V was shortened by 0 bases and J by 6 bases, with 15 bases between the two germline ends. CDR1 is SGHDN and CDR2 is FVKESK in the germline V gene.

The chain is built from TRBV9 and TRBJ1-2, with 7 bases fitting TRBD1. The V segment lost 3 bases and the J segment 5 bases; nucleotides outside the gene matches: 16. Germline CDR1 SGDLS, CDR2 YYNGEE. The CDR3 has 17 amino acids. The CDR3 loop is CASSARTGGGLRYGYTF. DNA of the CDR3: TGTGCCAGCAGCGCCCGGACAGGTGGGGGTCTTAGGTATGGCTACACCTTC.